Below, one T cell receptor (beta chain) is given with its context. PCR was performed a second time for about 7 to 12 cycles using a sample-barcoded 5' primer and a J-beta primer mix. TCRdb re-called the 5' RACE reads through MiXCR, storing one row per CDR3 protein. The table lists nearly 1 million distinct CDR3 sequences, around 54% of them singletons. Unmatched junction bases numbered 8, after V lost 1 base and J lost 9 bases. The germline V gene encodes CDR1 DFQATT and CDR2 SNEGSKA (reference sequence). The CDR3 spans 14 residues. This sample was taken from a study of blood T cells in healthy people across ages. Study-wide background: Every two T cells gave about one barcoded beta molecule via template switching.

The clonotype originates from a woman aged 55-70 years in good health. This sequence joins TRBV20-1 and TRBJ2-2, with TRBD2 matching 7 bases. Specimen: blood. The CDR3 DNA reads TGCAGTGCTAGAGCGGGAGGATCTTTCCGGGAGCTGTTTTTT. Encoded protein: CSARAGGSFRELFF.